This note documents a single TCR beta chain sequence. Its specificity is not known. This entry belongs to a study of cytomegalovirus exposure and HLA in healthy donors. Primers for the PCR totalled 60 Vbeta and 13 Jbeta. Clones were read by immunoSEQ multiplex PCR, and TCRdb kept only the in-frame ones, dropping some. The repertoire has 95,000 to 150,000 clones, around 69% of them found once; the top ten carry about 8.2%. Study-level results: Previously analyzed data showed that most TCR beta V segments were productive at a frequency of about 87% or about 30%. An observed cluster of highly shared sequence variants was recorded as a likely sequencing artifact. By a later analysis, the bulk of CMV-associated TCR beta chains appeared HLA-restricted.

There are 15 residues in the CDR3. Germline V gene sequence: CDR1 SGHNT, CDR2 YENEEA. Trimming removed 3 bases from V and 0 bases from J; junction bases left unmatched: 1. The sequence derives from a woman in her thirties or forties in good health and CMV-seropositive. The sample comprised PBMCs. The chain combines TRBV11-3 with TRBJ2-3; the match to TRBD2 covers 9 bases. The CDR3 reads CASSLRGGSTDTQYF. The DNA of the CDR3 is TGTGCCAGCAGCTTGCGGGGGGGGAGCACAGATACGCAGTATTTT.